This TCR beta chain was captured by sequencing in a study of cytomegalovirus exposure and HLA in healthy donors. V was pared by 4 bases and J by 6 bases, with 7 bases of the junction left unmatched. The V gene's germline CDR1 is SGHDT and CDR2 YYEEEE. There are 14 residues in the CDR3. 60 Vbeta and 13 Jbeta primers were used in PCR. Data came from immunoSEQ multiplex PCR; TCRdb stores just in-frame clones and leaves some out. This table holds some 190,000 clones, 85% found once. Sequencing was performed on PBMCs. V usage is TRBV5-6 and J usage is TRBJ1-5, with TRBD1 matching 7 bases. This sequence was found in a boy between 2 and 15 years old in good health and CMV-seronegative. The CDR3 sequence is CASSLQGTFQPQHF. The CDR3 region has the DNA TGTGCCAGCAGCCTACAGGGGACTTTTCAGCCCCAGCATTTT. Looking up the rest from reference TRBV5-6 and TRBJ1-5 gives the full variable domain: DAGVTQSPTHLIKTRGQQVTLRCSPKSGHDTVSWYQQALGQGPQFIFQYYEEEERQRGNFPDRFSGHQFPNYSSELNVNALLLGDSALYLCASSLQGTFQPQHFGDGTRLSIL.